These 11 T cell receptor beta chains were sequenced from one sample in a study of PD-1 blockade in classical Hodgkin lymphoma. Profiled with immunoSEQ multiplex PCR; TCRdb holds only in-frame clones, not every one. The sample comprises 100,000 or so clones, roughly 90% of which are singletons, and 15% to 20% rests with the top ten. As for time point: cycle 4 day 1 (C4D1), after less than seven weeks of nivolumab. Each patient relapsed following autologous stem cell transplantation, and prior brentuximab vedotin exposure differed. The sequencing used peripheral blood mononuclear cells (PBMCs), collected before the fourth cycle of nivolumab. Every receptor here comes from a human donor with classical Hodgkin lymphoma.

The chain uses TRBV15 and TRBJ2-3, with TRBD2 matching 14 bases. The CDR3 is 19 residues long. Germline CDR1 and CDR2: LNHNV and YYDKDF (reference sequence). The trim removed 1 base at V and 6 bases at J, leaving 12 bases unmatched. For the CDR3, the DNA is TGTGCCACCAGCAGAGGAGGTTTGACTAGCGGGAGGGTGGCGGATACGCAGTATTTT. This codes for CATSRGGLTSGRVADTQYF.

This chain links TRBV4-1 with TRBJ2-1, with TRBD2 as a possible D gene (6 bases). V dropped 1 base and J dropped 7 bases, with 11 bases sitting between them. The CDR3 sequence is 14 residues long. Germline CDR1 and CDR2: MGHRA and YSYEKL. Written as DNA, the CDR3 is TGCGCCAGCAGCCAAGGGGGGAGGTGGAATGAGCAGTTCTTC. It codes for CASSQGGRWNEQFF.

The chain recombines TRBV19 with TRBJ1-2, with D perhaps TRBD1 (5 bases). The V gene lost 2 bases and the J gene lost 4 bases, with 14 bases spanning the gap. The CDR3 covers 15 residues. Germline V CDR1 and CDR2: LNHDA, SQIVND (reference sequence). The CDR3 loop is CASSINHDSPYGYTF. The CDR3 region has the DNA TGTGCCAGTAGTATAAATCACGACAGTCCCTATGGCTACACCTTC.

This chain connects TRBV18 to TRBJ2-7; possible D gene TRBD1, 6 bases. With 6 bases removed from V and 0 bases from J, the gap between germline ends came to 18 bases. Germline CDR1 is KGHSH and CDR2 is LQKENI. The CDR3 contains 16 residues. The CDR3 loop reads CASSSTGAAASYEQYF. CDR3 in DNA: TGTGCCAGCTCCTCGACAGGAGCGGCCGCCTCCTACGAGCAGTACTTC.

The chain carries TRBV2 and TRBJ1-5; D remains ambiguous. CDR1 is SNHLY and CDR2 is FYNNEI in the germline V gene. The CDR3 runs 15 residues. With 8 bases removed from V and 0 bases from J, the gap between germline ends came to 14 bases. DNA of the CDR3: TGTGCCAGCCGCGGAGGATTAGCTAGCAATCAGCCCCAGCATTTT. Translating gives CASRGGLASNQPQHF.

The rearrangement uses TRBV5-1 and TRBJ2-7; D not certain. The CDR3 is 15 amino acids. V was shortened by 0 bases and J by 7 bases, with 17 bases between the two germline ends. In germline, CDR1 is SGHRS, CDR2 YFSETQ. CDR3: CASSLGGPPMGEQYF. The CDR3 DNA reads TGCGCCAGCAGCTTGGGTGGGCCCCCTATGGGGGAGCAGTACTTC.

The rearrangement joins TRBV30 to TRBJ1-5; perhaps TRBD1 as D (5 bases). V was clipped by 0 bases and J by 6 bases, with 9 bases between them. Germline values: CDR1 GTSNPN, CDR2 SVGIG (reference sequence). The CDR3 consists of 13 residues. The CDR3 sequence is CAWSVQGTQPQHF. CDR3 coding DNA: TGTGCCTGGAGTGTACAAGGGACTCAGCCCCAGCATTTT.

The chain joins TRBV15 to TRBJ1-2, with a tentative D call TRBD1 (6 bases). Germline V gene lookup returns CDR1 LNHNV and CDR2 YYDKDF (reference sequence). CDR3 length: 15 residues. The germline V and J ends were trimmed by 3 bases and 2 bases, with 13 bases remaining between them. The chain's CDR3 is CATSSGRGRNYGYTF. CDR3 DNA: TGTGCCACCAGCAGTGGCCGGGGGCGCAACTATGGCTACACCTTC.

The chain couples TRBV19 to TRBJ2-4, with 12 bases that match TRBD2. V trimming: 5 bases; J trimming: 0 bases; junction bases outside the gene matches: 2. This CDR3 spans 16 amino acids. Germline assignment: CDR1 LNHDA and CDR2 SQIVND (reference sequence). This CDR3 reads CASSGGLAGAKNIQYF. As DNA, the CDR3 is TGTGCCAGTAGTGGGGGACTAGCGGGAGCCAAAAACATTCAGTACTTC.

As to this clone: Within the sample, other DNA sequences also encode this same CDR3. The chain couples TRBV6-5 to TRBJ1-1; D is unclear. Germline V CDR1 and CDR2: MNHEY, SVGAGI. Trimming removed 2 bases at V and 1 base at J, with 8 bases between. The CDR3 length is 14 residues. CDR3 amino acids: CASSYGGTNTEAFF. The CDR3 DNA follows: TGTGCCAGCAGTTACGGCGGCACGAACACTGAAGCTTTCTTT.

The gene calls are TRBV30 and TRBJ1-2; D possibly corresponds to TRBD1 (6 bases). Germline V gene data show CDR1 as GTSNPN and CDR2 as SVGIG (reference sequence). CDR3 length: 15 amino acids. V dropped 3 bases and J dropped 6 bases, with 20 bases sitting between them. As DNA, the CDR3 is TGTGCCTGGAGGACCGGGGGCCTCCCGGGTGATGGCTACACCTTC. This codes for CAWRTGGLPGDGYTF.